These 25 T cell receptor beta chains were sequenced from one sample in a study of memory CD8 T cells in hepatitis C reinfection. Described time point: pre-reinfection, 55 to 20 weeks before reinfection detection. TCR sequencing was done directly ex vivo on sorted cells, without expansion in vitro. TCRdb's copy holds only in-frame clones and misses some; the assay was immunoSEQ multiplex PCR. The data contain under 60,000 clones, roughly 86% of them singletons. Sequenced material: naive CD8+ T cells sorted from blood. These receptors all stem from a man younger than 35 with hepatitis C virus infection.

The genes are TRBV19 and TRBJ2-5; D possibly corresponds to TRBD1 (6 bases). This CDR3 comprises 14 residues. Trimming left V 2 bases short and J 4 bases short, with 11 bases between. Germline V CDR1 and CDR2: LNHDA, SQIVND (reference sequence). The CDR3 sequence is CASSIRGTGETQYF. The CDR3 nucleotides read TGTGCCAGTAGTATAAGGGGGACCGGAGAGACCCAGTACTTC.

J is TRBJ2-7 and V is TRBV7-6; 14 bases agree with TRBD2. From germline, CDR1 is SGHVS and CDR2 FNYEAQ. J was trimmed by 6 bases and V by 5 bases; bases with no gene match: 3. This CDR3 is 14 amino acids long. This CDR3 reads CASSEGLAGVEQYF. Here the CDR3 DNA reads TGTGCCAGCAGCGAGGGACTAGCGGGAGTCGAGCAGTACTTC.

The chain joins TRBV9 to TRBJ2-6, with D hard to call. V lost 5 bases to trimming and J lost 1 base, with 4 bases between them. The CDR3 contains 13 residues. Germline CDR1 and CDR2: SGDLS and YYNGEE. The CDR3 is CASRLSGANVLTF. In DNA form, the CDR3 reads TGTGCCAGCAGGTTATCTGGGGCCAACGTCCTGACTTTC.

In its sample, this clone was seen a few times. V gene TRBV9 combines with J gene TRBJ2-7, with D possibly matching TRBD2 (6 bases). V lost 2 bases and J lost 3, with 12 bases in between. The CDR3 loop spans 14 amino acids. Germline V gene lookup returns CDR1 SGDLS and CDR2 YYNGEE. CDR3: CASSVRESYYEQYF. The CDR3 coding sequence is TGTGCCAGCAGCGTTCGGGAGTCCTACTACGAGCAGTACTTC.

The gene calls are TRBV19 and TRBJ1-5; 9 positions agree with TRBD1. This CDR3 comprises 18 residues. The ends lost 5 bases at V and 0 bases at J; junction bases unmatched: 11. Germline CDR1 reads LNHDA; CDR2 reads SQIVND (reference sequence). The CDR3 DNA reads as TGTGCCAGTAGTTACTCCGGGACAGGGACTTATAGCAATCAGCCCCAGCATTTT. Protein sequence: CASSYSGTGTYSNQPQHF.

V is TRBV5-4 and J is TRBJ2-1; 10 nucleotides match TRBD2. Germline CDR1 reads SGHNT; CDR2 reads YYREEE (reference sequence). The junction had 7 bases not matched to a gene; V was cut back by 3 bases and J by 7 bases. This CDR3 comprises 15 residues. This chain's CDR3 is CASSSFETSGNEQFF. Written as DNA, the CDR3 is TGTGCCAGCAGCTCCTTTGAGACTAGCGGGAATGAGCAGTTCTTC.

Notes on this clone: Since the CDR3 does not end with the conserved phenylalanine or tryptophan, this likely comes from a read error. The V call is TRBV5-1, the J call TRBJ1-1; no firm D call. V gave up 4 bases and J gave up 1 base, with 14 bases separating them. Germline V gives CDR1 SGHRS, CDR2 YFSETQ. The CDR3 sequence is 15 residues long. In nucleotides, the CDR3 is TGCGCCAGCAGCCAGGTCATGGGAGCGAACACTGAAGCTTTCCTT. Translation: CASSQVMGANTEAFL.

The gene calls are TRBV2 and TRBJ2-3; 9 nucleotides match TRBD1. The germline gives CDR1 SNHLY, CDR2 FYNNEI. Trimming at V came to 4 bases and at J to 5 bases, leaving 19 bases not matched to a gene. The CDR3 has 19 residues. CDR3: CASSVQRSSGTGRGDTQYF. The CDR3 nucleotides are TGTGCCAGCAGTGTCCAAAGGTCCAGCGGGACAGGGCGGGGAGATACGCAGTATTTT. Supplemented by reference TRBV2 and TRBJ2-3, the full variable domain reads EPEVTQTPSHQVTQMGQEVILRCVPISNHLYFYWYRQILGQKVEFLVSFYNNEISEKSEIFDDQFSVERPDGSNFTLKIRSTKLEDSAMYFCASSVQRSSGTGRGDTQYFGPGTRLTVL.

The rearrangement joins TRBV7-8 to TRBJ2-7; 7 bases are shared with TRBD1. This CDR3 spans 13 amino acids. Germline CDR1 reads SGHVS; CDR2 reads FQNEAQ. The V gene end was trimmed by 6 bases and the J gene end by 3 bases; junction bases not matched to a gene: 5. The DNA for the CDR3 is TGTGCCAGCAGGGCTAGGGACAGCTACGAGCAGTACGTC. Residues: CASRARDSYEQYV.

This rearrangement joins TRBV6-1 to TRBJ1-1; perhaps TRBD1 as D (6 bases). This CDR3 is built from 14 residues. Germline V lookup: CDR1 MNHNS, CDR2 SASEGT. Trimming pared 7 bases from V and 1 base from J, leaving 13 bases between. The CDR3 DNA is TGTGCCAGCATTTTCCCGGACAGGAACACTGAAGCTTTCTTT. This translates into CASIFPDRNTEAFF.

CDR3 nucleotides: TGCAGCGCACCATTTGGGGAGAATGGCTACACCTTC. This codes for CSAPFGENGYTF. This chain connects TRBV29-1 to TRBJ1-2; D gene uncertain. Germline V gene sequence: CDR1 SQVTM, CDR2 ANQGSEA. V was trimmed by 7 bases and J by 6 bases, leaving 15 bases between them. The CDR3 sequence is 12 residues long.

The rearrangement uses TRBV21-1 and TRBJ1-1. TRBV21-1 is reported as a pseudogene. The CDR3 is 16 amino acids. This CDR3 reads CASSKEGGAGGTEAFF. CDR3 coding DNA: TGTGCCAGCAGCAAAGAGGGCGGGGCGGGTGGGACTGAAGCTTTCTTT.

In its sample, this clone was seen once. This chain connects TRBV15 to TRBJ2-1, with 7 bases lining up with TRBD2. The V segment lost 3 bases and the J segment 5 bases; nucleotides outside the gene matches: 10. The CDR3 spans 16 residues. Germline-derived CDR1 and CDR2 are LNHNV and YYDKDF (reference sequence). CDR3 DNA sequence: TGTGCCACCAGCAGCCCTAGGGAGGGAGGCAACAATGAGCAGTTCTTC. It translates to CATSSPREGGNNEQFF.

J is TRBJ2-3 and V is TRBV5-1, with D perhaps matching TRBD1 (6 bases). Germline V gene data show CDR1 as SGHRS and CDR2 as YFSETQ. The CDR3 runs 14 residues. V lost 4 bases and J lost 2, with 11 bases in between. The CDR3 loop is CASSLDRFTDTQYF. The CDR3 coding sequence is TGCGCCAGCAGCCTGGACAGATTCACAGATACGCAGTATTTT.

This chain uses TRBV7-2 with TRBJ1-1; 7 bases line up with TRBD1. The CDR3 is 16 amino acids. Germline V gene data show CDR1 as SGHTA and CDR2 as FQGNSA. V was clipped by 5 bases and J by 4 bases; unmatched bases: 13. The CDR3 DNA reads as TGTGCCAGCAGCCCGTGGGACAGCCCTCCGGGCACTGAAGCTTTCTTT. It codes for CASSPWDSPPGTEAFF.

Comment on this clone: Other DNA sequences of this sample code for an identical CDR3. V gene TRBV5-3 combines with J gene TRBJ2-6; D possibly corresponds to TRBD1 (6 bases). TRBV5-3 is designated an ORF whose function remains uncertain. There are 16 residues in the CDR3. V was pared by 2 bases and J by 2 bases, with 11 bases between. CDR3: CARSFPGAAGANVLTF. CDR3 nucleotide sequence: TGTGCCAGAAGCTTTCCAGGGGCTGCTGGGGCCAACGTCCTGACTTTC.

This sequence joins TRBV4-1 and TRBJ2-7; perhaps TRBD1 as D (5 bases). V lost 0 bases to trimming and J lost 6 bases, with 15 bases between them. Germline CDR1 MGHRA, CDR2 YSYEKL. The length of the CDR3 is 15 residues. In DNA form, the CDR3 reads TGCGCCAGCAGCCAAGATCCGCAGGGTGAGTCCGAGCAGTACTTC. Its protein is CASSQDPQGESEQYF.

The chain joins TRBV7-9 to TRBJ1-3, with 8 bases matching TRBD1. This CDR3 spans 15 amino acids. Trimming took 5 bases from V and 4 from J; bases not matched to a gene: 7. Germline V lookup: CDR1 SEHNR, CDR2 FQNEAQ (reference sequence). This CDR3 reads CASSDSTGVGNTIYF. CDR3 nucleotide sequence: TGTGCCAGCAGCGATTCGACAGGGGTAGGAAACACCATATATTTT.

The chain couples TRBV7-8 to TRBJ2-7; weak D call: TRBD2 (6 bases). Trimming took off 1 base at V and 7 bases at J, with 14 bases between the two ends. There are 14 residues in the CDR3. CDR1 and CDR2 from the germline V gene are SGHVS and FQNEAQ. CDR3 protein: CASSLGGTAREQYF. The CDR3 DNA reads TGTGCCAGCAGCTTAGGCGGGACTGCTAGGGAGCAGTACTTC.

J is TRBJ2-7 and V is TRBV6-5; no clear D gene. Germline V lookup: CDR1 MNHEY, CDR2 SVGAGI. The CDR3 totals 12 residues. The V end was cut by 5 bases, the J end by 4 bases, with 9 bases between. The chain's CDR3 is CASSDDFYEQYV. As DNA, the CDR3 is TGTGCCAGCAGTGATGACTTTTACGAGCAGTACGTC.

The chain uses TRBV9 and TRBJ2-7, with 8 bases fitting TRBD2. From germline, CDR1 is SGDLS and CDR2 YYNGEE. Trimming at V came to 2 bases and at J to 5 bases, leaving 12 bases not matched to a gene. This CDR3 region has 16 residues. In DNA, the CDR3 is TGTGCCAGCAGCGTGCACGGAGGAGCGGGAGACGACGAGCAGTACTTC. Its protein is CASSVHGGAGDDEQYF.

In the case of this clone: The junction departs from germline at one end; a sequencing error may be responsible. CDR3 region: CASSSQQGNQLQHF. The DNA for the CDR3 is TGTGCCAGCAGTTCGCAACAGGGTAATCAGCTCCAGCATTTT. This rearrangement joins TRBV28 to TRBJ1-5; D may be TRBD1 (6 bases). Germline CDR1 reads MDHEN; CDR2 reads SYDVKM. This CDR3 is 14 amino acids long. The full variable domain, with the rest looked up from reference TRBV28 and TRBJ1-5, is DVKVTQSSRYLVKRTGEKVFLECVQDMDHENMFWYRQDPGLGLRLIYFSYDVKMKEKGDIPEGYSVSREKKERFSLILESASTNQTSMYLCASSSQQGNQLQHFGDGTRLSIL.

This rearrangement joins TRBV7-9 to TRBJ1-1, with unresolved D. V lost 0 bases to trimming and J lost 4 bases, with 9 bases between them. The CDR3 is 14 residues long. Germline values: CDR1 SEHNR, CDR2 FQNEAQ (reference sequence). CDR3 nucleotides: TGTGCCAGCAGCTTAGCGTACTCGGGCACTGAAGCTTTCTTT. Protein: CASSLAYSGTEAFF. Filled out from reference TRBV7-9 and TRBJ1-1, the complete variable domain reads DTGVSQNPRHKITKRGQNVTFRCDPISEHNRLYWYRQTLGQGPEFLTYFQNEAQLEKSRLLSDRFSAERPKGSFSTLEIQRTEQGDSAMYLCASSLAYSGTEAFFGQGTRLTVV.

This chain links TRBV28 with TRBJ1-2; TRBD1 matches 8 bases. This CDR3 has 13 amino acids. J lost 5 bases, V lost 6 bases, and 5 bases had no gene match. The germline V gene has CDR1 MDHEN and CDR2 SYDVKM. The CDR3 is CASSPGQGYGYTF. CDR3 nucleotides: TGTGCCAGCAGCCCAGGACAGGGTTATGGCTACACCTTC.

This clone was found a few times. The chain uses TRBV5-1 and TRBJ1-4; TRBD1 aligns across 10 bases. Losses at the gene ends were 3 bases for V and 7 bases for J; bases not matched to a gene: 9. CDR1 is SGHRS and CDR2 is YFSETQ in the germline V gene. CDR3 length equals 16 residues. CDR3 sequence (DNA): TGCGCCAGCAGCTCCGGGACAGGGGCCCGACCTGAAAAACTGTTTTTT. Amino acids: CASSSGTGARPEKLFF.